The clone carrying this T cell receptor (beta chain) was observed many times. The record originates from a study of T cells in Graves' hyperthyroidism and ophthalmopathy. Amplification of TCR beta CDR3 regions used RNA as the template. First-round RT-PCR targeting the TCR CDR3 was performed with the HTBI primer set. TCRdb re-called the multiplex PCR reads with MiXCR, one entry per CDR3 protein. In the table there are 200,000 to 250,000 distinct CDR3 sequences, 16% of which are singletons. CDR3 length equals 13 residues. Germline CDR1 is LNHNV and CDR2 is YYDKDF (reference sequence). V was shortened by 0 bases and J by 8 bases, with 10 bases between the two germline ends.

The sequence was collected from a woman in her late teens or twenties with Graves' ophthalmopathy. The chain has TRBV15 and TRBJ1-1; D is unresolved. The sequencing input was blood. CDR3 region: CATSRDLVEEAFF. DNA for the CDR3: TGTGCCACCAGCAGAGACCTGGTGGAGGAAGCTTTCTTT.